This entry lists 17 T cell receptor beta chains sequenced from one sample in a study of blood T cell repertoires in COVID-19. Profiled with immunoSEQ multiplex PCR; TCRdb holds only in-frame clones, not every one. There are 150,000 or so clones in the sample; roughly 84% occur only once, and over 8% lies in the top ten. Sequenced material: peripheral blood. Receptor source: a woman aged 60-75 years with acute or convalescent COVID-19.

CDR3 region: CASSQGSPGTSNTEAFF. The CDR3 DNA follows: TGCGCCAGCAGCCAAGGGTCCCCGGGGACATCGAACACTGAAGCTTTCTTT. The chain is built from TRBV4-1 and TRBJ1-1, with D tentatively TRBD1 (6 bases). V lost 1 base, J lost 1 base, and 16 bases lay in between. CDR3 length equals 17 residues. Germline V lookup: CDR1 MGHRA, CDR2 YSYEKL.

V gene TRBV29-1 combines with J gene TRBJ2-7, with TRBD2 matching 9 bases. V lost 4 bases, J lost 3 bases, and 13 bases stayed unmatched. CDR1 SQVTM and CDR2 ANQGSEA come from the germline V gene. The CDR3 contains 16 residues. CDR3 loop: CSVGEFAGGNRYEQYF. The CDR3 DNA sequence: TGCAGCGTTGGGGAGTTTGCGGGGGGGAACCGCTACGAGCAGTACTTC.

This clone was observed once. This chain joins TRBV6-4 and TRBJ2-2, with 11 bases fitting TRBD2. V shed 0 bases and J 1 base; nucleotides not matched to a gene: 1. Germline V gene lookup returns CDR1 MRHNA and CDR2 SNTAGT. There are 17 residues in the CDR3. The CDR3: CASSDSTSGENTGELFF. DNA for the CDR3: TGTGCCAGCAGTGACTCGACTAGCGGGGAGAACACCGGGGAGCTGTTTTTT.

In DNA form, the CDR3 reads TGTGCCAGCCGCGGGCAGCACACTGAAGCTTTCTTT. Its translation is CASRGQHTEAFF. The genes are TRBV21-1 and TRBJ1-1. TRBV21-1 is designated a pseudogene. CDR3 length: 12 amino acids.

This clone appeared a few times. CDR3 in amino acids: CASSRNRVGQPQHF. As DNA, the CDR3 is TGTGCCAGCAGCCGGAACAGGGTCGGGCAGCCCCAGCATTTT. J is TRBJ1-5 and V is TRBV28, with TRBD1 as a possible D gene (6 bases). This CDR3 region has 14 residues. Germline CDR1 and CDR2: MDHEN and SYDVKM. V was cut by 6 bases and J by 7 bases, with 16 bases left in between.

The chain employs TRBV12-5 and TRBJ1-1; 7 bases agree with TRBD1. This CDR3 has 16 amino acids. V lost 5 bases to trimming and J lost 1 base; unmatched junction nucleotides: 10. Germline CDR1 LGHNT, CDR2 FRNRAP. CDR3 nucleotide sequence: TGTGCTAGTGGTCACCGGGACAGCCTTTCGAACACTGAAGCTTTCTTT. Residues: CASGHRDSLSNTEAFF.

The V and J genes are TRBV5-1 and TRBJ2-7; 8 positions match TRBD1. Germline-derived CDR1 and CDR2 are SGHRS and YFSETQ. With 3 bases clipped from V and 1 base from J, the junction kept 6 bases outside the gene matches. The length of the CDR3 is 15 residues. CDR3: CASSWGTGASYEQYF. CDR3 nucleotide sequence: TGCGCCAGCAGCTGGGGGACAGGAGCGTCCTACGAGCAGTACTTC.

The rearrangement uses TRBV19 and TRBJ2-4; TRBD1 aligns across 9 bases. Germline values: CDR1 LNHDA, CDR2 SQIVND (reference sequence). Trimming cost V 7 bases and J 10 bases; bases outside gene matches: 8. The CDR3 contains 13 residues. The CDR3 region has the DNA TGTGCCAGTACCAAGGACAGGGGAGAAATTCAGTACTTC. Translated: CASTKDRGEIQYF.

The chain uses TRBV6-5 and TRBJ1-1, with 7 bases lining up with TRBD1. Per the germline V gene, CDR1 is MNHEY and CDR2 is SVGAGI. The junction had 11 bases not matched to a gene; V was cut back by 4 bases and J by 3 bases. CDR3 length equals 16 residues. CDR3 region: CASSSLGQAGHTEAFF. For the CDR3, the DNA is TGTGCCAGCAGTTCCCTCGGACAGGCCGGGCACACTGAAGCTTTCTTT.

The gene calls are TRBV5-6 and TRBJ1-6; 7 bases are a match to TRBD1. Germline assignment: CDR1 SGHDT and CDR2 YYEEEE. V gave up 2 bases and J gave up 11 bases; unmatched junction bases: 19. The length of the CDR3 is 18 residues. The CDR3 nucleotides are TGTGCCAGCAGCTTCTGGACAGGAACAAGGGTAGATGCGGCACCCCTCCACTTT. Amino acid sequence: CASSFWTGTRVDAAPLHF.

This rearrangement joins TRBV9 to TRBJ1-2; tentatively, D is TRBD1 (5 bases). Germline CDR1 SGDLS, CDR2 YYNGEE. This CDR3 comprises 14 residues. Trimming took 6 bases from V and 8 from J, leaving 20 bases between them. CDR3 sequence reads: CASTLGGASGGYTF. In nucleotides, the CDR3 is TGTGCCAGCACCCTAGGAGGGGCTAGCGGCGGCTACACCTTC. The full variable domain, its missing parts supplied by reference TRBV9 and TRBJ1-2, is DSGVTQTPKHLITATGQRVTLRCSPRSGDLSVYWYQQSLDQGLQFLIQYYNGEERAKGNILERFSAQQFPDLHSELNLSSLELGDSALYFCASTLGGASGGYTFGSGTRLTVV.

The V call is TRBV9, the J call TRBJ1-1, with D possibly being TRBD1 (5 bases). This CDR3 region has 15 residues. Germline-derived CDR1 and CDR2 are SGDLS and YYNGEE. The germline V and J ends were trimmed by 4 bases and 1 base, with 14 bases remaining between them. The CDR3 reads CASSPGGSSNTEAFF. CDR3 DNA: TGTGCCAGCAGCCCCGGGGGGAGTTCGAACACTGAAGCTTTCTTT.

The gene calls are TRBV6-5 and TRBJ2-3, with D unclear. Trimming took 0 bases from V and 4 from J, leaving 14 bases between them. The CDR3 sequence is 16 residues long. Germline CDR1 is MNHEY and CDR2 is SVGAGI. The CDR3, as DNA: TGTGCCAGCAGTTACTCCTGGCCTCAAGAGGCAGATACGCAGTATTTT. Protein product: CASSYSWPQEADTQYF.

V usage is TRBV28 and J usage is TRBJ1-2; 7 bases match TRBD1. V dropped 5 bases and J dropped 4; count of bases not matched to a gene: 7. The germline CDR1 and CDR2 sequences are MDHEN and SYDVKM. The CDR3 consists of 14 residues. For the CDR3, the DNA is TGTGCCAGCAGTGCCCCGCCAGGGGGCTATGGCTACACCTTC. This translates into CASSAPPGGYGYTF.

This clone was counted once. The rearrangement links TRBV19 to TRBJ2-1, with 8 bases aligning to TRBD1. Losses at the gene ends were 2 bases for V and 4 bases for J; bases not matched to a gene: 7. CDR1 LNHDA and CDR2 SQIVND come from the germline V gene (reference sequence). The CDR3 spans 16 residues. The CDR3 region is CASSISGDRRYNEQFF. The CDR3 DNA sequence: TGTGCCAGTAGTATAAGTGGGGACAGGCGATACAATGAGCAGTTCTTC.

The gene calls are TRBV28 and TRBJ2-4, with D perhaps matching TRBD1 (5 bases). The CDR3 is 16 residues long. The germline V gene encodes CDR1 MDHEN and CDR2 SYDVKM. V dropped 6 bases and J dropped 0 bases, with 15 bases sitting between them. CDR3 loop: CASRPHGAGAKNIQYF. CDR3 bases: TGTGCCAGCAGACCACATGGGGCTGGAGCCAAAAACATTCAGTACTTC.

The CDR3: CASSGPDRGNQPQHF. CDR3 nucleotides: TGTGCCAGCAGCGGTCCGGACAGGGGCAATCAGCCCCAGCATTTT. This chain links TRBV7-9 with TRBJ1-5; 8 bases are a match to TRBD1. The CDR3 length is 15 residues. The germline CDR1 and CDR2 sequences are SEHNR and FQNEAQ (reference sequence). V shed 5 bases, J shed 2 bases, and the junction held 5 bases outside the gene matches.